Listed here are 20 T cell receptor beta chains from one sample, sequenced in a study of shared clonotypes between healthy human individuals. Sequencing used immunoSEQ multiplex PCR; TCRdb keeps in-frame clones, though not all of them. The profile shows 400,000 to 600,000 clones, around 79% of them singletons. Sequencing was performed on PBMCs. These receptors were taken from a middle-aged woman in good health. Some clones in this sample may be carry-over from other donors' samples.

This clone has only a few counts. The CDR3 here is CASTPGVGALYEQYF. In DNA form, the CDR3 reads TGTGCCAGCACCCCGGGGGTAGGGGCTCTCTACGAGCAGTACTTC. The J gene is TRBJ2-7, the V gene TRBV6-5, with TRBD2 as a possible D gene (6 bases). Trimming pared 7 bases from V and 3 bases from J, leaving 19 bases between. The CDR3 loop spans 15 amino acids. Looked up from germline, CDR1 is MNHEY and CDR2 is SVGAGI.

The sample holds many counts of this clone. The CDR3 loop reads CASSLGLAQDTQYF. The CDR3 region has the DNA TGTGCCAGCAGTTTGGGACTAGCCCAAGATACGCAGTATTTT. The chain carries TRBV27 and TRBJ2-3; 9 nucleotides agree with TRBD2. CDR1 is MNHEY, CDR2 SMNVEV, per germline (reference sequence). Unmatched junction bases numbered 3, after V lost 3 bases and J lost 5 bases. The CDR3 spans 14 residues.

The V call is TRBV19, the J call TRBJ2-2; 9 bases are shared with TRBD1. The V segment lost 6 bases and the J segment 4 bases; nucleotides outside the gene matches: 3. The CDR3 covers 14 residues. CDR1 and CDR2 from the germline V gene are LNHDA and SQIVND (reference sequence). Here the CDR3 reads CASSQQGATGELFF. Here the CDR3 DNA reads TGTGCCAGTAGCCAACAGGGGGCCACCGGGGAGCTGTTTTTT.

The chain carries TRBV7-8 and TRBJ1-5; weak D call: TRBD1 (5 bases). V dropped 1 base and J dropped 4 bases, with 23 bases sitting between them. The germline gives CDR1 SGHVS, CDR2 FQNEAQ. CDR3 length: 19 amino acids. The CDR3 sequence: CASSLETGSSSKQNQPQHF. The CDR3, as DNA: TGTGCCAGCAGCTTAGAAACAGGTTCGTCCTCGAAACAAAATCAGCCCCAGCATTTT.

The chain combines TRBV10-3 with TRBJ1-2, with D perhaps TRBD1 (6 bases). CDR3 size: 13 residues. Trimming removed 2 bases at V and 2 bases at J, with 6 bases between. The germline gives CDR1 ENHRY, CDR2 SYGVKD. CDR3 in amino acids: CAISEQGNYGYTF. The CDR3 bases are TGTGCCATCAGTGAGCAGGGGAACTATGGCTACACCTTC.

The chain joins TRBV9 to TRBJ2-3; possible D gene TRBD2, 7 bases. Looked up from germline, CDR1 is SGDLS and CDR2 is YYNGEE. The length of the CDR3 is 15 residues. The V gene lost 4 bases and the J gene lost 0 bases, with 12 bases spanning the gap. For the CDR3, the DNA is TGTGCCAGCAGCCTACGGGGGGCTAGCACAGATACGCAGTATTTT. Residues: CASSLRGASTDTQYF.

The chain uses TRBV27 and TRBJ1-5; D remains ambiguous. The CDR3 is 15 amino acids. Trimming cost V 1 base and J 2 bases, with 9 bases left between them. The germline CDR1 and CDR2 sequences are MNHEY and SMNVEV (reference sequence). Here the CDR3 DNA reads TGTGCCAGCAGTTTATGGGCAGGAGGCAATCAGCCCCAGCATTTT. Its protein is CASSLWAGGNQPQHF.

The chain employs TRBV28 and TRBJ2-7; tentative D call: TRBD2 (5 bases). V was shortened by 1 base and J by 8 bases, with 12 bases between the two germline ends. Germline V gene sequence: CDR1 MDHEN, CDR2 SYDVKM. This CDR3 has 13 residues. The CDR3 region has the DNA TGTGCCAGCAGTTTATCAGGAGGTCGCCAGCAGTACTTC. Translating gives CASSLSGGRQQYF.

The V gene is TRBV25-1, the J gene TRBJ1-1; D is possibly TRBD1 (5 bases). The CDR3 extends over 12 amino acids. Per the germline V gene, CDR1 is MGHDK and CDR2 is SYGVNS. V was clipped by 8 bases and J by 5 bases, with 12 bases between them. In nucleotides, the CDR3 is TGTGCCAGCCAGGGCGTCTTGACTGAAGCTTTCTTT. Translating gives CASQGVLTEAFF. The full variable domain, completed using reference TRBV25-1 and TRBJ1-1, is EADIYQTPRYLVIGTGKKITLECSQTMGHDKMYWYQQDPGMELHLIHYSYGVNSTEKGDLSSESTVSRIRTEHFPLTLESARPSHTSQYLCASQGVLTEAFFGQGTRLTVV.

J is TRBJ2-2 and V is TRBV5-4, with 9 positions matching TRBD1. CDR1 is SGHNT and CDR2 is YYREEE in the germline V gene (reference sequence). The junction had 1 base not matched to a gene; V was cut back by 4 bases and J by 6 bases. The CDR3 runs 13 residues. This chain's CDR3 is CASSNRGPGELFF. CDR3 in DNA: TGTGCCAGCAGCAACAGGGGGCCCGGGGAGCTGTTTTTT.

This clone was detected a few times. V is TRBV5-4 and J is TRBJ1-3, with a weak D call TRBD1 (5 bases). Germline assignment: CDR1 SGHNT and CDR2 YYREEE (reference sequence). V was clipped by 4 bases and J by 1 base, with 15 bases between them. The CDR3 consists of 16 residues. In DNA form, the CDR3 reads TGTGCCAGCAGCACTGGGACCTCCCGTTCTGGAAACACCATATATTTT. As protein: CASSTGTSRSGNTIYF.

The V and J genes are TRBV5-5 and TRBJ1-4; 9 bases line up with TRBD1. CDR3 length: 18 residues. Germline CDR1 reads SGHKS; CDR2 reads YYEKEE (reference sequence). J was trimmed by 5 bases and V by 2 bases; bases with no gene match: 13. The DNA of the CDR3 is TGTGCCAGCAGCTTTCAACAGGGGGCACCCCGGGGGAATGAAAAACTGTTTTTT. Translating it yields CASSFQQGAPRGNEKLFF.

J is TRBJ2-3 and V is TRBV28, with 14 nucleotides matching TRBD2. This CDR3 spans 16 amino acids. V lost 5 bases to trimming and J lost 15 bases; unmatched junction nucleotides: 16. The germline V gene encodes CDR1 MDHEN and CDR2 SYDVKM. CDR3 amino acids: CASSPPHPGLAGGFYF. The CDR3 bases are TGTGCCAGCAGTCCTCCACACCCTGGACTAGCGGGAGGTTTTTATTTT.

Ten or more counts support this clone. The rearrangement uses TRBV5-1 and TRBJ2-3, with D unclear. V lost 4 bases and J lost 6, with 12 bases in between. Germline values: CDR1 SGHRS, CDR2 YFSETQ. This CDR3 is built from 13 residues. DNA for the CDR3: TGCGCCAGCAGCCCAAGTAGCCCCGATACGCAGTATTTT. Translation: CASSPSSPDTQYF.

The chain has TRBV20-1 and TRBJ2-3; D remains ambiguous. Trimming shortened V by 3 bases and J by 6 bases, and 7 bases separated the two germline ends. Germline assignment: CDR1 DFQATT and CDR2 SNEGSKA (reference sequence). CDR3 length: 11 residues. CDR3 protein: CSARLGDTQYF. The CDR3 nucleotides are TGCAGTGCTAGGTTAGGTGATACGCAGTATTTT.

The rearrangement uses TRBV5-1 and TRBJ2-2; D not certain. V was clipped by 0 bases and J by 2 bases, with 8 bases between them. CDR1 is SGHRS, CDR2 YFSETQ, per germline. The CDR3 is 15 residues long. This CDR3 is CASSLGHLNTGELFF. CDR3 DNA: TGCGCCAGCAGCTTGGGACACCTCAACACCGGGGAGCTGTTTTTT.

The V call is TRBV30, the J call TRBJ1-3; tentatively, D is TRBD1 (6 bases). This CDR3 has 14 amino acids. Germline V gene lookup returns CDR1 GTSNPN and CDR2 SVGIG (reference sequence). The V end was cut by 6 bases, the J end by 0 bases, with 12 bases between. CDR3 region: CACHRALSGNTIYF. The DNA of the CDR3 is TGTGCCTGCCACAGGGCACTCTCTGGAAACACCATATATTTT.

The table lists this clone with a few counts. The chain couples TRBV5-5 to TRBJ2-1, with TRBD2 matching over 7 bases. Germline V gene data show CDR1 as SGHKS and CDR2 as YYEKEE (reference sequence). The V segment lost 4 bases and the J segment 6 bases; nucleotides outside the gene matches: 13. This CDR3 has 16 amino acids. In DNA form, the CDR3 reads TGTGCCAGCAGCCCCAATTGGGGTAGCGGGCGCAATGAGCAGTTCTTC. This translates into CASSPNWGSGRNEQFF.

This clone was observed a handful of times. This chain joins TRBV18 and TRBJ2-7; D might be TRBD1 or TRBD2, each matching 5 bases. The germline CDR1 and CDR2 sequences are KGHSH and LQKENI. V was cut by 4 bases and J by 6 bases, with 19 bases left in between. This CDR3 region has 15 residues. The CDR3 nucleotides are TGTGCCAGCTCACTCGAAAGGGACCTAAGCACCGAGCAGTACTTC. Translated, it gives CASSLERDLSTEQYF.

This chain connects TRBV11-2 to TRBJ2-1; D is uncertain. Trimming shortened V by 5 bases and J by 7 bases, and 24 bases separated the two germline ends. Germline CDR1 SGHAT, CDR2 FQNNGV. This CDR3 region has 17 residues. CDR3 loop: CASSTPLSFSSMNEQFF. The CDR3 bases are TGTGCCAGCAGCACCCCACTTAGCTTTTCCAGTATGAATGAGCAGTTCTTC.